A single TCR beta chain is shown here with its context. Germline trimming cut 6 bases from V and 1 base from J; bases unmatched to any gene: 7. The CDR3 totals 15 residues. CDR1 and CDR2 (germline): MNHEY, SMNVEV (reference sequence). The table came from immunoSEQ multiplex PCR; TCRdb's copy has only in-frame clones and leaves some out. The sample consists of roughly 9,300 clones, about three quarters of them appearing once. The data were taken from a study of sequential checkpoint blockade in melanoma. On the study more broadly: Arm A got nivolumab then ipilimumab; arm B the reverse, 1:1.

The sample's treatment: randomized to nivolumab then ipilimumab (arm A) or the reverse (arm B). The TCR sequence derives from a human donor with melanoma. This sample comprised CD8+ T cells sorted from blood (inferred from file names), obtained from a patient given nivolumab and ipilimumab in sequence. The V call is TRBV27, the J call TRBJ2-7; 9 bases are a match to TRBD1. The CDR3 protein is CASRKQGALSYEQYF. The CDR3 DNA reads TGTGCCAGCAGAAAACAGGGGGCCCTGTCCTACGAGCAGTACTTC.